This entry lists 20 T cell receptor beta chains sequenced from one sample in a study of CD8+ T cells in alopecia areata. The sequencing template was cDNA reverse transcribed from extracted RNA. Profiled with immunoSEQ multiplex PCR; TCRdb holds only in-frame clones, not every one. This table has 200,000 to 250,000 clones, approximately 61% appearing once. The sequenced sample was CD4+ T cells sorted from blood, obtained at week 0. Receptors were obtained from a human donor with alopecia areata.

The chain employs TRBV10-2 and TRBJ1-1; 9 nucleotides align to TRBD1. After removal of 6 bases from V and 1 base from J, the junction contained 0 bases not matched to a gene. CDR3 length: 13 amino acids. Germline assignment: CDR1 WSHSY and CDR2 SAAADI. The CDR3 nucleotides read TGCGCCAGCAGGGGACAGGGGAACACTGAAGCTTTCTTT. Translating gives CASRGQGNTEAFF.

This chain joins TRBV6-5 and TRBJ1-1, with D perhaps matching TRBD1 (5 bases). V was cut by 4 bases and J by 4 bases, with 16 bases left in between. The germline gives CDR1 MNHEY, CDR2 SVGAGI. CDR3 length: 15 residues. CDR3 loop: CASSSDTGRVTEAFF. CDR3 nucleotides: TGTGCCAGCAGTTCCGATACGGGACGGGTCACTGAAGCTTTCTTT.

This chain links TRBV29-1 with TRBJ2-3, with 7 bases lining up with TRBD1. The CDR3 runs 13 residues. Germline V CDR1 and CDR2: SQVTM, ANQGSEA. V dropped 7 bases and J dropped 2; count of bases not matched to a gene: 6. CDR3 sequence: CSGHTGVTDTQYF. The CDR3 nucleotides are TGCAGCGGACACACAGGGGTCACAGATACGCAGTATTTT.

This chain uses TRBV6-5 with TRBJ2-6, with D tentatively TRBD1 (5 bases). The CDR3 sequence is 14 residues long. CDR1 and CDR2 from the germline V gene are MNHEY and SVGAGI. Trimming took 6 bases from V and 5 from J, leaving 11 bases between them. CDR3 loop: CASRTPGRANVLTF. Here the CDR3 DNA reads TGTGCCAGCAGAACCCCAGGGAGGGCCAACGTCCTGACTTTC.

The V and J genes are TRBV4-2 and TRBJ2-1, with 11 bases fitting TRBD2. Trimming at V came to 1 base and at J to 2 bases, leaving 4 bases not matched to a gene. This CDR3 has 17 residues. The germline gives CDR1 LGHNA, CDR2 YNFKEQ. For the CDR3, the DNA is TGTGCCAGCAGCCAAGTCGTAGCGGGGGGGACCTACAATGAGCAGTTCTTC. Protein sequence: CASSQVVAGGTYNEQFF.

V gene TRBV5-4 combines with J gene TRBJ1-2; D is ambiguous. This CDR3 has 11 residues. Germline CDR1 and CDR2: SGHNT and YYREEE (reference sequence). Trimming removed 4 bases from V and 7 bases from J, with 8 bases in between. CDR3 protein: CASSAPSGYTF. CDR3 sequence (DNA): TGTGCCAGCAGCGCCCCAAGTGGCTACACCTTC.

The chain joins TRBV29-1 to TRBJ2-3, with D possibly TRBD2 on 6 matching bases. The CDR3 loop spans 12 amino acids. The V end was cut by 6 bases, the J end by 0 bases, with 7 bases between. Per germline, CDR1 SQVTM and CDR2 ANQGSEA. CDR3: CSVGLSTDTQYF. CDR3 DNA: TGCAGCGTGGGACTTAGCACAGATACGCAGTATTTT.

This chain's CDR3 is CASSPRYNEQFF. CDR3 nucleotide sequence: TGTGCCAGCAGCCCTCGCTACAATGAGCAGTTCTTC. The chain joins TRBV4-2 to TRBJ2-1; unclear D gene. The V gene lost 4 bases and the J gene lost 3 bases, with 4 bases spanning the gap. The CDR3 totals 12 residues. Germline V gene data show CDR1 as LGHNA and CDR2 as YNFKEQ.

The CDR3 reads CASGGLPSRANEQFF. CDR3 bases: TGTGCCAGCGGGGGGCTCCCCTCGAGGGCTAATGAGCAGTTCTTC. This rearrangement joins TRBV6-5 to TRBJ2-1; D is perhaps TRBD1 or TRBD2 (6 bases each). Between the trimmed V and J ends, which lost 8 bases and 7 bases, there was a span of 21 bases. Per the germline V gene, CDR1 is MNHEY and CDR2 is SVGAGI. This CDR3 is 15 amino acids long.

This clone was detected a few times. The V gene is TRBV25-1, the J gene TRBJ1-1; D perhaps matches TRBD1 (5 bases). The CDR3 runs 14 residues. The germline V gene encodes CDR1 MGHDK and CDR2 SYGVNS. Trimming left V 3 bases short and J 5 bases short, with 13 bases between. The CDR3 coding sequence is TGTGCCAGCAGTGATCAGGGTAAGGGGACTGAAGCTTTCTTT. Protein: CASSDQGKGTEAFF.

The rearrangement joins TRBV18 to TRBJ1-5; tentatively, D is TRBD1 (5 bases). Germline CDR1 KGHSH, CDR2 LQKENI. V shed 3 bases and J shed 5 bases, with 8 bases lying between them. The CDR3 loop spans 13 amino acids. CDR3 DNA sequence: TGTGCCAGCTCACCGGACACCTATCAGCCCCAGCATTTT. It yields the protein CASSPDTYQPQHF.

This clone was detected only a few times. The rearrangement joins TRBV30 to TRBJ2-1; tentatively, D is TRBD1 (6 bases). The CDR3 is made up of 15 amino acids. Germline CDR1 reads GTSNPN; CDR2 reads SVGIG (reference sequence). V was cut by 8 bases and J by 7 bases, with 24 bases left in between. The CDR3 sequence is CASTPGTSVGNEQFF. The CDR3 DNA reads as TGTGCCAGCACCCCTGGGACATCGGTCGGGAATGAGCAGTTCTTC.

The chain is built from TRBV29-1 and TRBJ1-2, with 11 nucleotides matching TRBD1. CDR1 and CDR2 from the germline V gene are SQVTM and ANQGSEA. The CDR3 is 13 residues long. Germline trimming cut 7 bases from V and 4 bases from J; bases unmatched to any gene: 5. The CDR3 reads CSAGTGGSYGYTF. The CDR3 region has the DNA TGCAGCGCTGGGACAGGGGGATCCTATGGCTACACCTTC. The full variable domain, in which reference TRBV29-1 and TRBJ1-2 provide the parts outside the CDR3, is SAVISQKPSRDICQRGTSLTIQCQVDSQVTMMFWYRQQPGQSLTLIATANQGSEATYESGFVIDKFPISRPNLTFSTLTVSNMSPEDSSIYLCSAGTGGSYGYTFGSGTRLTVV.

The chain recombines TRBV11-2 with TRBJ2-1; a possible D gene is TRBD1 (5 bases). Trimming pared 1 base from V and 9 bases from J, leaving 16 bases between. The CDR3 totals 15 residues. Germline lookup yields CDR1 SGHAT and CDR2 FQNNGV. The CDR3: CASSLGSQGHTEQFF. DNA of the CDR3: TGTGCCAGCAGCTTAGGGTCCCAGGGCCACACTGAGCAGTTCTTC.

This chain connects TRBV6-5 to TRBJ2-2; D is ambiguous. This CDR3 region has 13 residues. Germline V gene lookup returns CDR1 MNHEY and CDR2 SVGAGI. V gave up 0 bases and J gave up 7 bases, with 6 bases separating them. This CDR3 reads CASSYSLSGELFF. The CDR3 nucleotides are TGTGCCAGCAGTTACTCGCTGAGCGGGGAGCTGTTTTTT.

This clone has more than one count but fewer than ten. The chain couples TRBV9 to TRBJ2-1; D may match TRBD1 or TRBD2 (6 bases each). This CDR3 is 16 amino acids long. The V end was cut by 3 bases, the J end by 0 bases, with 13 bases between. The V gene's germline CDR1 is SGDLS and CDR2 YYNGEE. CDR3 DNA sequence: TGTGCCAGCAGCGCGAGGGGGGACGGCTCCTACAATGAGCAGTTCTTC. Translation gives CASSARGDGSYNEQFF.

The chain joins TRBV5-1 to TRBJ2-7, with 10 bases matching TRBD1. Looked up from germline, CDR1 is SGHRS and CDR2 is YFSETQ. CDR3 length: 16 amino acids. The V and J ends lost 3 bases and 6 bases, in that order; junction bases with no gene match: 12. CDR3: CASSWITGTGVGEQYF. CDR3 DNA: TGCGCCAGCAGCTGGATAACCGGGACAGGGGTTGGCGAGCAGTACTTC. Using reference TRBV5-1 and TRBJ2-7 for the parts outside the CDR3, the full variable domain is KAGVTQTPRYLIKTRGQQVTLSCSPISGHRSVSWYQQTPGQGLQFLFEYFSETQRNKGNFPGRFSGRQFSNSRSEMNVSTLELGDSALYLCASSWITGTGVGEQYFGPGTRLTVT.

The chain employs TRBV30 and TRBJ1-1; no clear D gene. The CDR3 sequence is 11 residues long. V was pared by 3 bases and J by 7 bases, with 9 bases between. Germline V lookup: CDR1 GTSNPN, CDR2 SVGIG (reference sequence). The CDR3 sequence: CAWSWGGEAFF. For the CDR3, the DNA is TGTGCCTGGAGCTGGGGAGGTGAAGCTTTCTTT.

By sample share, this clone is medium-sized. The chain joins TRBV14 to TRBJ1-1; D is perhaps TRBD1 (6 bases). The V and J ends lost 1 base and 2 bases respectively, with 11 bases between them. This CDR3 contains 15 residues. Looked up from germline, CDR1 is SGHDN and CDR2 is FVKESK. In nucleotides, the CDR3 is TGTGCCAGCAGCCAAGGGCAGGGGATAAACACTGAAGCTTTCTTT. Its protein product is CASSQGQGINTEAFF. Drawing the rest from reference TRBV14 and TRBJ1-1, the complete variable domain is EAGVTQFPSHSVIEKGQTVTLRCDPISGHDNLYWYRRVMGKEIKFLLHFVKESKQDESGMPNNRFLAERTGGTYSTLKVQPAELEDSGVYFCASSQGQGINTEAFFGQGTRLTVV.

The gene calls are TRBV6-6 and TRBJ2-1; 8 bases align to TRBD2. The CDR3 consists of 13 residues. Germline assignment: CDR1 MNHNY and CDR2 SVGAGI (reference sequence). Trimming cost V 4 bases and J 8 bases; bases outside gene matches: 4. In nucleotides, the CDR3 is TGTGCCAGCAGTTCCCAGACTAGCGATGAGCAGTTCTTC. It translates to CASSSQTSDEQFF.